This T cell receptor (beta chain) was identified in a study of control samples from healthy donors and cancer patients. This CDR3 has 12 residues. Germline loops: CDR1 SNHLY, CDR2 FYNNEI. V shed 3 bases and J shed 5 bases, with 7 bases lying between them. Only in-frame clones appear in the TCRdb table, and some are missing; sequencing was by immunoSEQ multiplex PCR. The sample has approximately 130,000 clones; about nine tenths are singletons. The sample holds a few counts of this clone. This receptor was obtained from a man in his forties or fifties in good health. The V and J genes are TRBV2 and TRBJ1-2; tentative D call: TRBD1 (6 bases). The specimen sequenced was blood. The CDR3, as DNA: TGTGCCAGCAGTGACACAGGGTATGGCTACACCTTC. This codes for CASSDTGYGYTF.